This T cell receptor beta chain was observed in a study of neoadjuvant anti-PD-1 for oral cavity cancer. Overall study results and limits: Treg/Th17 ratio rose with pretreatment blood and fell with post-treatment tumor TCRbeta clonality.

PBMC libraries mostly used around 0.5 ug of input genomic DNA, with six replicates per sample. The assay was immunoSEQ multiplex PCR, and TCRdb's table has in-frame clones only and misses some. In the table there are some 15,000 clones, less than 75% of which are singletons. A word on this clone: Its antigen is not known.

Germline trimming cut 0 bases from V and 2 bases from J; bases unmatched to any gene: 2. There are 15 residues in the CDR3. Germline CDR1 is MDHEN and CDR2 is SYDVKM. Time point in this sample: after neoadjuvant nivolumab, at surgical resection. The clonotype comes from a person between 40 and 85 years old with oral cavity squamous cell carcinoma. The sample consisted of PBMCs, taken after nivolumab (anti-PD-1) treatment. The chain employs TRBV28 and TRBJ2-5; 8 positions match TRBD1. The CDR3 sequence: CASSLWDRVQETQYF. CDR3 nucleotides: TGTGCCAGCAGTTTATGGGACAGGGTACAAGAGACCCAGTACTTC.